Below, 3 T cell receptor beta chains from the same sample are listed, as sequenced in a study of cytomegalovirus exposure and HLA in healthy donors. Produced via immunoSEQ multiplex PCR; TCRdb's table is partial and in-frame only. The sample lists about 170,000 clones, around nine tenths seen once, with 4% to 4.5% in the top ten. The sequenced sample consisted of PBMCs. Source of these receptors: a man aged 18 to 30 in good health and CMV-seropositive.

This chain joins TRBV7-9 and TRBJ2-1; TRBD2 aligns across 11 bases. Looked up from germline, CDR1 is SEHNR and CDR2 is FQNEAQ (reference sequence). The trim removed 5 bases at V and 4 bases at J, leaving 1 base unmatched. The CDR3 has 14 residues. CDR3 amino acids: CASSRTSGYNEQFF. DNA of the CDR3: TGTGCCAGCAGCCGGACTAGCGGGTACAATGAGCAGTTCTTC. The full variable domain, its missing parts supplied by reference TRBV7-9 and TRBJ2-1, is DTGVSQNPRHKITKRGQNVTFRCDPISEHNRLYWYRQTLGQGPEFLTYFQNEAQLEKSRLLSDRFSAERPKGSFSTLEIQRTEQGDSAMYLCASSRTSGYNEQFFGPGTRLTVL.

This sequence joins TRBV19 and TRBJ2-4, with 9 bases that match TRBD1. With V trimmed by 0 bases and J by 6 bases, 3 bases remained unmatched. The CDR3 loop spans 15 amino acids. Germline values: CDR1 LNHDA, CDR2 SQIVND (reference sequence). Here the CDR3 DNA reads TGTGCCAGTAGTATAGATGGGGACAGGGTAAACATTCAGTACTTC. This sequence encodes CASSIDGDRVNIQYF.

The chain links TRBV2 to TRBJ2-1, with 7 nucleotides matching TRBD2. The germline V gene encodes CDR1 SNHLY and CDR2 FYNNEI. Losses at the gene ends were 1 base for V and 2 bases for J; bases not matched to a gene: 5. CDR3 length equals 16 residues. In DNA, the CDR3 is TGTGCCAGCAGTGAAGGGGCGGGAGTCCCCTACAATGAGCAGTTCTTC. Translating gives CASSEGAGVPYNEQFF.